This passage covers 3 T cell receptor beta chains from one sample sequenced in a study of shared clonotypes between healthy human individuals. The data were produced by immunoSEQ multiplex PCR, yet TCRdb's version contains in-frame clones alone and is incomplete. This table has some 1.5 million clones, roughly 96% appearing once. Sequencing used naive CD4+ T cells sorted from blood. Subset denoted: CD45RA+ positively selected. The receptors derive from a man between 25 and 39 years old in good health.

This chain connects TRBV18 to TRBJ2-7, with a possible D match to TRBD2 (5 bases). Germline CDR1 KGHSH, CDR2 LQKENI. The CDR3 runs to 13 residues. Trimming took 4 bases from V and 5 from J, leaving 12 bases between them. The CDR3 DNA reads TGTGCCAGCTCACTCGGGCAGACTAACGAGCAGTACTTC. Translated: CASSLGQTNEQYF.

This rearrangement joins TRBV5-1 to TRBJ2-3; D perhaps matches TRBD2 (5 bases). CDR1 is SGHRS and CDR2 is YFSETQ in the germline V gene. This CDR3 has 14 residues. Trimming stripped 5 bases from V and 6 bases from J, with 16 bases between. Written as DNA, the CDR3 is TGCGCCAGCAGGCACGAAACTAGGGCCGATACGCAGTATTTT. The encoded protein is CASRHETRADTQYF.

The J gene is TRBJ2-4, the V gene TRBV10-3, with D unresolved. The germline CDR1 and CDR2 sequences are ENHRY and SYGVKD. The CDR3 is 17 amino acids. The V and J ends lost 3 bases and 3 bases respectively, with 18 bases between them. CDR3 in DNA: TGTGCCATCAGTGACTTGTTTACGTTGACTTTCAAAAACATTCAGTACTTC. This gives the protein CAISDLFTLTFKNIQYF.